The 5 T cell receptor beta chains below come from one sample, sequenced in a study of identical twins. TCRdb itself ran the 5' RACE reads through MiXCR, one entry per CDR3 protein. This table holds around 530,000 distinct CDR3 sequences, nearly 15% found once. These data also formed part of another study, on yellow fever vaccine responses in identical twins.

Material: CD4+ T cells sorted from blood. The receptors originated from a woman aged 18-35 years in good health.

This clonotype occurred many times. The chain recombines TRBV14 with TRBJ2-1; TRBD1 matches at 9 bases. With 4 bases clipped from V and 7 bases from J, the junction kept 5 bases outside the gene matches. The CDR3 has 14 residues. Germline CDR1 SGHDN, CDR2 FVKESK. The CDR3 nucleotides read TGTGCCAGCAGCCCCCGGGACAGGGTGAATGAGCAGTTCTTC. Translating it yields CASSPRDRVNEQFF.

The V and J genes are TRBV10-3 and TRBJ2-7; perhaps D is TRBD1 or TRBD2 (5 bases each). Germline CDR1 reads ENHRY; CDR2 reads SYGVKD. Trimming took 8 bases from V and 4 from J, leaving 9 bases between them. This CDR3 comprises 11 residues. CDR3 DNA sequence: TGTGCCATCCGGGGCGGGTACGAGCAGTACTTC. Translation gives CAIRGGYEQYF.

This clonotype showed up many times. The chain joins TRBV3-1 to TRBJ2-1; 10 bases agree with TRBD2. The CDR3 covers 16 residues. The V segment lost 4 bases and the J segment 1 base; nucleotides outside the gene matches: 4. Per germline, CDR1 LGHDT and CDR2 YNNKEL (reference sequence). The CDR3 reads CASSPLAGASYNEQFF. The CDR3 bases are TGTGCCAGCAGCCCTCTAGCGGGAGCTTCCTACAATGAGCAGTTCTTC.

This clonotype has only a few counts. J is TRBJ2-5 and V is TRBV10-2; D is perhaps TRBD2 (7 bases). CDR1 is WSHSY and CDR2 is SAAADI in the germline V gene. The CDR3 runs 14 residues. V was pared by 5 bases and J by 4 bases, with 14 bases between. This chain's CDR3 is CASSPTRGGETQYF. The CDR3 DNA follows: TGCGCCAGCAGTCCCACTAGGGGGGGAGAGACCCAGTACTTC.

This clonotype occurred a few times. The chain recombines TRBV12-3 or TRBV12-4 with TRBJ2-2; D possibly corresponds to TRBD2 (6 bases). The length of the CDR3 is 16 residues. The V end was cut by 5 bases, the J end by 6 bases, with 19 bases between. DNA of the CDR3: TGTGCCAGCAGTGCGCTAGCGCCTATTGGGGCCGGGGAGCTGTTTTTT. It encodes CASSALAPIGAGELFF.